This TCR beta chain is drawn from a study of PD-1 blockade in classical Hodgkin lymphoma. Profiling relied on immunoSEQ multiplex PCR, and the TCRdb table lists in-frame clones only, not all of them. The sample holds around 100,000 clones, more than 85% seen once. Germline V CDR1 and CDR2: MNHEY, SVGAGI. The CDR3 sequence is 14 residues long. J gave up 4 bases and V 6 bases, and 4 bases lay outside the gene matches. Every patient was affected by relapse after autologous stem cell transplantation, while exposure to brentuximab vedotin was not uniform. As regards this clone: The antigen remains undetermined.

General observations from the study: TCR diversity in CD4+, not CD8+, cells rose significantly by C4D1.

The input for sequencing was peripheral blood mononuclear cells (PBMCs), taken before the second cycle of nivolumab. The V call is TRBV6-5, the J call TRBJ2-1; 9 bases agree with TRBD2. The TCR comes from a human donor with classical Hodgkin lymphoma. CDR3 nucleotide sequence: TGTGCCAGCAGATCTAGCGGGGTTTACAATGAGCAGTTCTTC. Its protein product is CASRSSGVYNEQFF.